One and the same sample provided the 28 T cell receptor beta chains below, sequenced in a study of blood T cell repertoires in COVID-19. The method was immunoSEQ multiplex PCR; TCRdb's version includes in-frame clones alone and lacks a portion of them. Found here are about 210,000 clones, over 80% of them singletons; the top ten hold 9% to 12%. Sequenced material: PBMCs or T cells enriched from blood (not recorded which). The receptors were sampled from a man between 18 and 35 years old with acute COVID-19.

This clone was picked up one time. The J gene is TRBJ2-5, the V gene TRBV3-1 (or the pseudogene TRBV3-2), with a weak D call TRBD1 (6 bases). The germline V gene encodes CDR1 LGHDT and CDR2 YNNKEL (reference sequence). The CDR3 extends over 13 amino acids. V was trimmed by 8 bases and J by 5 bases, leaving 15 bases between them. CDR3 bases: TGTGCCAGCCCAGGGGCAGGGGTTGAGACCCAGTACTTC. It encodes CASPGAGVETQYF.

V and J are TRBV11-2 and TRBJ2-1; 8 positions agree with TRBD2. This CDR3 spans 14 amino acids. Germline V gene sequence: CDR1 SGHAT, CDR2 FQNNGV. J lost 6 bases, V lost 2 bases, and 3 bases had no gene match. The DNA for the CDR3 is TGTGCCAGCAGCTTAACGGGAGGGCTCAATGAGCAGTTCTTC. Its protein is CASSLTGGLNEQFF.

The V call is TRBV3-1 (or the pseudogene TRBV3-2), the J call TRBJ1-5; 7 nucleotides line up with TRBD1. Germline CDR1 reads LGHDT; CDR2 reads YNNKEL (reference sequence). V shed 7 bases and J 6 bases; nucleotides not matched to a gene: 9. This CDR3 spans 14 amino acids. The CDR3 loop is CASTKRGRIQPQHF. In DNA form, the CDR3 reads TGTGCCAGCACCAAAAGGGGGCGCATTCAGCCCCAGCATTTT.

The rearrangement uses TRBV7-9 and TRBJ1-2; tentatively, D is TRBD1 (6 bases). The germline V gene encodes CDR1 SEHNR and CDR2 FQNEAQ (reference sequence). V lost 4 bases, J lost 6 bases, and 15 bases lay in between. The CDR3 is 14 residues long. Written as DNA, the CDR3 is TGTGCCAGCAGCTCGGTCCGGGCAGGGGATGGCTACACCTTC. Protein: CASSSVRAGDGYTF.

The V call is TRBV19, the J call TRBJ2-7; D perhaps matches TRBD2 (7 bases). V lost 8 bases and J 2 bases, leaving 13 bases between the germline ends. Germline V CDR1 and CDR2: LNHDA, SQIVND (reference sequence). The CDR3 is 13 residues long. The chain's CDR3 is CASAGGQPYEQYF. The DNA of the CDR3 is TGTGCCAGTGCCGGGGGGCAGCCCTACGAGCAGTACTTC.

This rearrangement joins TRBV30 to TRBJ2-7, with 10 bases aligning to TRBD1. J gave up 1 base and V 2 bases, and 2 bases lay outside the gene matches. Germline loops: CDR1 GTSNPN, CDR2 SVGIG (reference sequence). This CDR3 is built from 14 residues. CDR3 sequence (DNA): TGTGCCTGGAGTCCGGGACAGGGGTCCTACGAGCAGTACTTC. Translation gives CAWSPGQGSYEQYF.

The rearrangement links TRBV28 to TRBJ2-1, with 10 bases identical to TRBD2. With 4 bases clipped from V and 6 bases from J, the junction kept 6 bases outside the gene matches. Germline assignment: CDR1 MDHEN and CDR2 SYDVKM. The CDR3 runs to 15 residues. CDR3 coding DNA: TGTGCCAGCAGTTCCGAGCGGGAGGGCATCAATGAGCAGTTCTTC. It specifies CASSSEREGINEQFF.

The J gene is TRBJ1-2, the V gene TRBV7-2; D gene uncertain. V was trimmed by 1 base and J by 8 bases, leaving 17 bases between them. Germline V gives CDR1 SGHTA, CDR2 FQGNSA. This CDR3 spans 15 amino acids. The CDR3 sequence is CASSLEVSGMRGYTF. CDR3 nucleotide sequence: TGTGCCAGCAGCTTAGAGGTTTCCGGGATGCGGGGCTACACCTTC.

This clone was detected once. CDR3 sequence reads: CASSVGGGSLSYEQYF. In DNA, the CDR3 is TGTGCCAGCAGCGTAGGAGGCGGGAGTCTCTCCTACGAGCAGTACTTC. The genes are TRBV9 and TRBJ2-7, with 7 bases lining up with TRBD2. Germline V CDR1 and CDR2: SGDLS, YYNGEE. V shed 0 bases and J 0 bases; nucleotides not matched to a gene: 6. This CDR3 region has 16 residues.

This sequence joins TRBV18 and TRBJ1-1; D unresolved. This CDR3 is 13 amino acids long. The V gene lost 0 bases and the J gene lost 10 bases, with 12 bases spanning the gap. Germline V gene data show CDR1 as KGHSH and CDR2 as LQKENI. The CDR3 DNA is TGTGCCAGCTCACCACCTAACGAGGCTGGAGCTTTCTTT. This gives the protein CASSPPNEAGAFF. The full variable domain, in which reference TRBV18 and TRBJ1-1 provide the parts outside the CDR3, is NAGVMQNPRHLVRRRGQEARLRCSPMKGHSHVYWYRQLPEEGLKFMVYLQKENIIDESGMPKERFSAEFPKEGPSILRIQQVVRGDSAAYFCASSPPNEAGAFFGQGTRLTVV.

CDR3 sequence: CASSLGGTRYEAFF. The CDR3, as DNA: TGTGCCAGCAGCTTGGGGGGGACTCGATACGAAGCTTTCTTT. The chain combines TRBV5-5 with TRBJ1-1; D perhaps matches TRBD1 (5 bases). This CDR3 contains 14 residues. The germline V and J ends were trimmed by 0 bases and 8 bases, with 14 bases remaining between them. Looked up from germline, CDR1 is SGHKS and CDR2 is YYEKEE (reference sequence).

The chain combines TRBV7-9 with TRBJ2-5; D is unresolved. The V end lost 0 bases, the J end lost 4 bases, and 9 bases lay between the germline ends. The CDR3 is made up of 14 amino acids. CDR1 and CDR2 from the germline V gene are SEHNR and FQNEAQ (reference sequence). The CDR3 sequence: CASSLAADRETQYF. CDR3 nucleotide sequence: TGTGCCAGCAGCTTAGCGGCGGATAGAGAGACCCAGTACTTC. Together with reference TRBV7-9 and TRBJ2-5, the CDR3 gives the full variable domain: DTGVSQNPRHKITKRGQNVTFRCDPISEHNRLYWYRQTLGQGPEFLTYFQNEAQLEKSRLLSDRFSAERPKGSFSTLEIQRTEQGDSAMYLCASSLAADRETQYFGPGTRLLVL.

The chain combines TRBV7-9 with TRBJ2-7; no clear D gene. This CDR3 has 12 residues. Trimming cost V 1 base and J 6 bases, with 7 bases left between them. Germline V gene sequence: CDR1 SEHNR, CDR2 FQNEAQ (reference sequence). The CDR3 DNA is TGTGCCAGCAGCTTAGGGTTCGGCGAGCAGTACTTC. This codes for CASSLGFGEQYF.

In DNA form, the CDR3 reads TGTGCCAGCAGCTTAGGGCTCCTAGCGGCCAAAAACATTCAGTACTTC. Encoded protein: CASSLGLLAAKNIQYF. The genes are TRBV7-8 and TRBJ2-4; TRBD2 might be the D (6 bases). The CDR3 length is 16 residues. The V end was cut by 1 base, the J end by 1 base, with 11 bases between. The germline V gene has CDR1 SGHVS and CDR2 FQNEAQ.

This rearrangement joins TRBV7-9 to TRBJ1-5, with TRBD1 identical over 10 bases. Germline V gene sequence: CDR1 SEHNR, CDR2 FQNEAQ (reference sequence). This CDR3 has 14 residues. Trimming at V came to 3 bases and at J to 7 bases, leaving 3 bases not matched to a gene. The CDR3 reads CASSFGTGEQPQHF. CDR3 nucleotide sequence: TGTGCCAGCAGCTTCGGGACAGGGGAACAGCCCCAGCATTTT.

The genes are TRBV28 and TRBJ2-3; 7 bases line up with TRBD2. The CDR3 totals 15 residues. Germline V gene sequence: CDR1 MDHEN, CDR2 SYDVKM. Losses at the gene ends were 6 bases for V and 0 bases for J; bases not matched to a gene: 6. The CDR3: CASRVGGSSTDTQYF. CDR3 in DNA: TGTGCCAGCAGGGTAGGCGGGAGCAGCACAGATACGCAGTATTTT.

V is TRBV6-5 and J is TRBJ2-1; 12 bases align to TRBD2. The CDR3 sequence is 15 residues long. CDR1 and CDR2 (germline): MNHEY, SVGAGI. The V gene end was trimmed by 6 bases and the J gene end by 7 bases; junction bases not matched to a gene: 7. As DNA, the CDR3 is TGTGCCAGCAGAGGGACTAGCGGGCGGGGGAATGAGCAGTTCTTC. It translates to CASRGTSGRGNEQFF.

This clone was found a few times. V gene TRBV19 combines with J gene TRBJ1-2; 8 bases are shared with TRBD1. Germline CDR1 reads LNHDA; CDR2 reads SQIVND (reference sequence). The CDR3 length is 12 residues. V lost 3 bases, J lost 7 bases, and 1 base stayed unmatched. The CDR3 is CASSMGQVGYTF. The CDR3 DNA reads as TGTGCCAGTAGTATGGGACAGGTTGGCTACACCTTC.

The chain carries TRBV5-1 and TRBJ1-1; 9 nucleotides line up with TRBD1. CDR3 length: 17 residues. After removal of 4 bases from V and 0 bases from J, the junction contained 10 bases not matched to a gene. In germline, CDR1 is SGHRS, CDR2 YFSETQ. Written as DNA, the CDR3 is TGCGCCAGCAGCCTACCACAGGGGGCGGGTATGAACACTGAAGCTTTCTTT. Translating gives CASSLPQGAGMNTEAFF.

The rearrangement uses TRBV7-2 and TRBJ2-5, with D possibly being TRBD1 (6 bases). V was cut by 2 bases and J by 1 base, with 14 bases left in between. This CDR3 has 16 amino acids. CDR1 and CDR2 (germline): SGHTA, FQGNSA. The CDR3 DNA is TGTGCCAGCAGCTTATCGGCAGGGGTGGGCCAAGAGACCCAGTACTTC. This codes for CASSLSAGVGQETQYF.

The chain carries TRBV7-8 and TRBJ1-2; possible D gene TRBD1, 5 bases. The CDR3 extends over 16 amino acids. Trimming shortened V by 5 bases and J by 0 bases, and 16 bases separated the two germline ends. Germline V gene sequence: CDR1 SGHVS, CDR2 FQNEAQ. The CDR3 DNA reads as TGTGCCAGCAGCCCCCGCCGGGGGAGAGCTAACTATGGCTACACCTTC. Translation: CASSPRRGRANYGYTF.

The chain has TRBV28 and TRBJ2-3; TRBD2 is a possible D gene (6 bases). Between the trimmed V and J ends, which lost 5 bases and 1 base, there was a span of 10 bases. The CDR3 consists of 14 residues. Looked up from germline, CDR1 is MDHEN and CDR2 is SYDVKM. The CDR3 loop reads CASSPGLRTDTQYF. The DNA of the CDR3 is TGTGCCAGCAGTCCGGGACTTCGCACAGATACGCAGTATTTT.

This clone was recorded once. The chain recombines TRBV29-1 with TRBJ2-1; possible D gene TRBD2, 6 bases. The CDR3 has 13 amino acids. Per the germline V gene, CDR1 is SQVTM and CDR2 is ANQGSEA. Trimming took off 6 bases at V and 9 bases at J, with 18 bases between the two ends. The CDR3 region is CSVRLGGPGEQFF. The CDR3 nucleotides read TGCAGCGTAAGACTAGGAGGCCCCGGTGAGCAGTTCTTC.

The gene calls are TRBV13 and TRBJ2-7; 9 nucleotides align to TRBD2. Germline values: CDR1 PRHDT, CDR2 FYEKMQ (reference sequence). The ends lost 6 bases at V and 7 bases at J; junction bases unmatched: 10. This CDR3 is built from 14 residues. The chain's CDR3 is CASRVAGAPGEQYF. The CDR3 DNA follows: TGTGCCAGCAGGGTAGCGGGGGCCCCGGGGGAGCAGTACTTC.

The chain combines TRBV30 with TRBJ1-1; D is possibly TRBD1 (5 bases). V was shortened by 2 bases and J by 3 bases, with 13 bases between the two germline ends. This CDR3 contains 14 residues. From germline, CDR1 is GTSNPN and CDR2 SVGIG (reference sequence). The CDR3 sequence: CAWSPGTWDTEAFF. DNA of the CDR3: TGTGCCTGGAGTCCCGGGACTTGGGACACTGAAGCTTTCTTT. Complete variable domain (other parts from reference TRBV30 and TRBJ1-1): SQTIHQWPATLVQPVGSPLSLECTVEGTSNPNLYWYRQAAGRGLQLLFYSVGIGQISSEVPQNLSASRPQDRQFILSSKKLLLSDSGFYLCAWSPGTWDTEAFFGQGTRLTVV.

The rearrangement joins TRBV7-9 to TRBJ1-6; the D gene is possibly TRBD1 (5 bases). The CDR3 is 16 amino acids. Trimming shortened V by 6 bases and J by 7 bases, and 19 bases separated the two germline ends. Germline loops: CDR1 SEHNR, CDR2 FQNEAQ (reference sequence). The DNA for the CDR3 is TGTGCCAGCAGATCCCAAACGGGGGTTGGGAATTCACCCCTCCACTTT. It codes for CASRSQTGVGNSPLHF.

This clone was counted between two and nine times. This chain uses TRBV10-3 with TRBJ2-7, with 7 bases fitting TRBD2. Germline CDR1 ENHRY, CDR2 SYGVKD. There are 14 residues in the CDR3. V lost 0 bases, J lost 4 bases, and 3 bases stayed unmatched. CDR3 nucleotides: TGTGCCATCAGTGAGTCAGCGGGACGTTACGAGCAGTACTTC. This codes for CAISESAGRYEQYF.

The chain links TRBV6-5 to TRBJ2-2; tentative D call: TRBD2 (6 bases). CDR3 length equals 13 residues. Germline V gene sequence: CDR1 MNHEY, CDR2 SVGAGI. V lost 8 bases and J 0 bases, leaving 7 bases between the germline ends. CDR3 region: CASRLANTGELFF. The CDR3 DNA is TGTGCCAGCCGACTAGCGAACACCGGGGAGCTGTTTTTT.